A selection of T cell receptor beta chains follows, all from one sample in a study of blood T cell repertoires in COVID-19. The repertoire was sequenced with immunoSEQ multiplex PCR; TCRdb's copy has only in-frame clones and lacks some. The sample shows some 220,000 clones, approximately 85% of them seen only once. Sequenced input: peripheral blood. Receptors originate from a man aged 50 to 60 with COVID-19, enrolled during active disease. CDR3s include the opening cysteine and the closing phenylalanine or tryptophan. The D gene is left open where the match is weak. Size tells how often a clone was seen (once, few, many) or the class of an expanded clone, and some rows leave it out.

14	TRBV7-3	.	TRBJ2-5	.	TGTGCCAGCAGCTTACACGGGGATGGAGAGACCCAGTACTTC	CASSLHGDGETQYF
18	TRBV9	.	TRBJ1-1	.	TGTGCCAGCAGCGCCTACAGGGTCCCGGGGCCCTCGAACACTGAAGCTTTCTTT	CASSAYRVPGPSNTEAFF
14	TRBV6-2/TRBV6-3	.	TRBJ2-7	TRBD1	TGTGCCAGCAGCCGGACAGGGGTCAACTACGAGCAGTACTTC	CASSRTGVNYEQYF
16	TRBV4-3	few	TRBJ1-4	TRBD1	TGCGCCAGCAGCCAAGACTTTATGGGACAGGGGGAAAAACTGTTTTTT	CASSQDFMGQGEKLFF
16	TRBV2	.	TRBJ2-5	TRBD2	TGTGCCAGCAGTGACCTGCCTAGCGGGGGGGGAGAGACCCAGTACTTC	CASSDLPSGGGETQYF
13	TRBV29-1	.	TRBJ2-7	.	TGCAGCGTTAGGCAGGGGTTCTCCTACGAGCAGTACTTC	CSVRQGFSYEQYF
16	TRBV7-9	.	TRBJ2-2	TRBD2	TGTGCCAGCAGCTTAGCCGGGGGGGGTCGCACCGGGGAGCTGTTTTTT	CASSLAGGGRTGELFF
14	TRBV2	few	TRBJ2-5	.	TGTGCCAGCAGTGAAGGGAGGGTCGGGAAGACCCAGTACTTC	CASSEGRVGKTQYF
15	TRBV19	.	TRBJ1-5	.	TGTGCCAGTAGTAGGGGGGGCATAAGCAATCAGCCCCAGCATTTT	CASSRGGISNQPQHF
14	TRBV9	.	TRBJ2-1	.	TGTGCCAGCTCGAGAGGATGGGTTTACAATGAGCAGTTCTTC	CASSRGWVYNEQFF